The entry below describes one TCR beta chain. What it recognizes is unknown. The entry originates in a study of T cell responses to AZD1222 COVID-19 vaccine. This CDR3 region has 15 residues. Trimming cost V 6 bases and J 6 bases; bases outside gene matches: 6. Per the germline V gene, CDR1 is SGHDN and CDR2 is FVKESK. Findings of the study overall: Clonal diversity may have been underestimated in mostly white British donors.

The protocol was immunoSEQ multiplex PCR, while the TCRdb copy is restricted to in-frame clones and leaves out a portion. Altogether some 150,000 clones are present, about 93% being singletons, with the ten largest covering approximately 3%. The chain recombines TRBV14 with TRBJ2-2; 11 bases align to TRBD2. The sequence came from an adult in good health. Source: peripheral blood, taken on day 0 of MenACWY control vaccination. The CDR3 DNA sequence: TGTGCCAGCAGACATACTAGCGGGAGACCCGGGGAGCTGTTTTTT. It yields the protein CASRHTSGRPGELFF.